This T cell receptor beta chain was documented in a study of T cells in Graves' hyperthyroidism and ophthalmopathy. Findings of the study overall: Blood shared most expanded thyroid clonotypes above 0.001.

Researchers amplified the TCR beta CDR3 regions from RNA transcripts. HTBI primers were used for first-round RT-PCR of the TCR CDR3. TCRdb reprocessed the multiplex PCR reads with MiXCR, giving one entry per CDR3 protein. This table holds roughly 250,000 distinct CDR3 sequences, approximately 15% found once. Germline V gene data show CDR1 as LNHDA and CDR2 as SQIVND (reference sequence). V shed 1 base and J 10 bases; nucleotides not matched to a gene: 2. This CDR3 is 13 amino acids long. This clonotype was counted only a few times. What it binds is not known. Subjects aged 18 to 65 presented with newly diagnosed hyperthyroidism of less than 2 months' duration. Pregnant or lactating patients were excluded, as were those with uncontrolled infection or other autoimmune disease.

The sample consisted of blood. The TCR was taken from a woman aged 40 to 55 with Graves' hyperthyroidism that later progressed to Graves' ophthalmopathy. This chain joins TRBV19 and TRBJ2-1; 9 positions agree with TRBD2. This CDR3 is CASSIVSGREQFF. The CDR3 DNA is TGTGCCAGTAGTATAGTAAGCGGGAGGGAGCAGTTCTTC.